This T cell receptor beta chain was captured in a study of cytomegalovirus exposure and HLA in healthy donors. Study summary: Among a few hundred genotyped donors, roughly 80% fell in the Caucasian-associated ancestry cluster. Study-wide results and limits: Accurate prediction of most subjects' HLA-A and HLA-B alleles from TCR beta sequences was reported. Accounts indicate the classifier identified cytomegalovirus status with strong specificity and sensitivity. Among the CMV-associated chains, a few were confirmed in vitro as specific for CMV antigens.

In the case of this clone: Its antigen is currently unknown.

The study ran its PCR with 60 Vbeta and 13 Jbeta primers. Profiling relied on immunoSEQ multiplex PCR, and the TCRdb table lists in-frame clones only, not all of them. This sample has around 150,000 clones; roughly 73% occur once, and the top ten carry roughly 8%. The receptor was isolated from a middle-aged woman in good health and CMV-seropositive. Sequencing used PBMCs.

The CDR3: CASSQQGQSYSMNTEAFF. The CDR3, as DNA: TGCGCCAGCAGCCAACAGGGACAGTCGTACTCAATGAACACTGAAGCTTTCTTT. V and J are TRBV4-1 and TRBJ1-1, with 7 positions matching TRBD1. The CDR3 is made up of 18 amino acids. Germline assignment: CDR1 MGHRA and CDR2 YSYEKL. The V segment lost 2 bases and the J segment 0 bases; nucleotides outside the gene matches: 12.